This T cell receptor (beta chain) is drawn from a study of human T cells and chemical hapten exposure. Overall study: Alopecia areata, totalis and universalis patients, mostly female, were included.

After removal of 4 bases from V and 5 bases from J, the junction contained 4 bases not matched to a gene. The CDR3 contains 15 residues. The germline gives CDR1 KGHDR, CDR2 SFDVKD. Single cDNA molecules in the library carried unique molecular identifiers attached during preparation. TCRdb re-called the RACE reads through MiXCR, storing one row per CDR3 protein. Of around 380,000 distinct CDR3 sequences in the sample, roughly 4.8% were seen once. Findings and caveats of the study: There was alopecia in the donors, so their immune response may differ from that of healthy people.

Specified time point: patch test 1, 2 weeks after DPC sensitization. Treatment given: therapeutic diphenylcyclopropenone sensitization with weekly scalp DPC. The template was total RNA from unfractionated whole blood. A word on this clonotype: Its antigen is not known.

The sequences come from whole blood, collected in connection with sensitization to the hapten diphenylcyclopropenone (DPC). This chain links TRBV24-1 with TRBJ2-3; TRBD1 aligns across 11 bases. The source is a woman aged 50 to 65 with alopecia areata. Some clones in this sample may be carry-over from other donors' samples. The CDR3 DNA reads TGTGCCACCAGTGACCCTGGGACAGGGGGAGATACGCAGTATTTT. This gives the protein CATSDPGTGGDTQYF.